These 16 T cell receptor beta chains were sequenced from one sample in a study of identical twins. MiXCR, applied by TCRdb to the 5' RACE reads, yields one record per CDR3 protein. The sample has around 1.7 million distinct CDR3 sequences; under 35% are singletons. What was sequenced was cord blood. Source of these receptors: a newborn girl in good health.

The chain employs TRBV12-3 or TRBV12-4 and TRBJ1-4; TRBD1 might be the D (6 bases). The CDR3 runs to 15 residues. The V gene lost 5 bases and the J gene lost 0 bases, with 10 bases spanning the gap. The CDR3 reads CASSTYRATNEKLFF. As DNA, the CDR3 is TGTGCCAGCAGTACCTACAGGGCAACTAATGAAAAACTGTTTTTT.

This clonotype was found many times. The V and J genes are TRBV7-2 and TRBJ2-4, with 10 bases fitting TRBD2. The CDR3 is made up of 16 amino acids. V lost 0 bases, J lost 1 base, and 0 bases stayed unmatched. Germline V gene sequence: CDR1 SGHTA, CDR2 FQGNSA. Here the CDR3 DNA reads TGTGCCAGCAGCTTAGCTAGCGGGGGGGCCAAAAACATTCAGTACTTC. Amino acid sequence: CASSLASGGAKNIQYF.

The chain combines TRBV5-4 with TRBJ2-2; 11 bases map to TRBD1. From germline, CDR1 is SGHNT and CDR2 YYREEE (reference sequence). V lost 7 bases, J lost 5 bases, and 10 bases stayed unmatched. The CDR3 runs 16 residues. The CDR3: CASSRTGGGGTGELFF. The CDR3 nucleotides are TGTGCCAGCTCTCGGACAGGGGGCGGGGGTACCGGGGAGCTGTTTTTT.

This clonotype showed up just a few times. The CDR3 bases are TGCAGTGCTAGCGACAGTGGAGGCTACACCTTC. Translated: CSASDSGGYTF. The V call is TRBV20-1, the J call TRBJ1-2; tentative D call: TRBD1 (5 bases). With 3 bases removed from V and 8 bases from J, the gap between germline ends came to 10 bases. CDR3 length equals 11 residues. Germline V lookup: CDR1 DFQATT, CDR2 SNEGSKA (reference sequence).

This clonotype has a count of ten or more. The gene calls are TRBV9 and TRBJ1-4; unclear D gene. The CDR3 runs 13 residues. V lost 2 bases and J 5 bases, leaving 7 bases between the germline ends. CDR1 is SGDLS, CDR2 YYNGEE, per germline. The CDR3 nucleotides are TGTGCCAGCAGCGTGGACGGAAATGAAAAACTGTTTTTT. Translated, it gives CASSVDGNEKLFF.

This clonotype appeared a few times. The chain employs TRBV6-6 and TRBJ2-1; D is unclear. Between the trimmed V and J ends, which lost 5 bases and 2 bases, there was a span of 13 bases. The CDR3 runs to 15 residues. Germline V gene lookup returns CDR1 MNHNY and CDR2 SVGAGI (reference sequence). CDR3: CASSPRVAAYNEQFF. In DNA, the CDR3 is TGTGCCAGCAGTCCACGGGTAGCAGCCTACAATGAGCAGTTCTTC.

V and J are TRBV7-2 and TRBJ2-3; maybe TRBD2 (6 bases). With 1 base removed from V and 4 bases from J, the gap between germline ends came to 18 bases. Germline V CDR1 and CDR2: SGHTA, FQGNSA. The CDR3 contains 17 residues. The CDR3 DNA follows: TGTGCCAGCAGCTTAGTCCGTCACGGGAGTAGGGCAGATACGCAGTATTTT. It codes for CASSLVRHGSRADTQYF.

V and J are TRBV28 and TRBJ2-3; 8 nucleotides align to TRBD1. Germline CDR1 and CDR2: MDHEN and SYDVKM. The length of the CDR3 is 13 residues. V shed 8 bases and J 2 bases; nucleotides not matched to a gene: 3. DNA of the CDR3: TGTGCCAGCGCAGGGGGCACCACAGATACGCAGTATTTT. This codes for CASAGGTTDTQYF. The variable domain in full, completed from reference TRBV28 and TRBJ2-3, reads DVKVTQSSRYLVKRTGEKVFLECVQDMDHENMFWYRQDPGLGLRLIYFSYDVKMKEKGDIPEGYSVSREKKERFSLILESASTNQTSMYLCASAGGTTDTQYFGPGTRLTVL.

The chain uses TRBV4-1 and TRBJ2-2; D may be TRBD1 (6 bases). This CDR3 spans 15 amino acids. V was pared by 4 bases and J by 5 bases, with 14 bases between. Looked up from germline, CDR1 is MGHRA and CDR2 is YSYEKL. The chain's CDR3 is CASSPPLRGTGELFF. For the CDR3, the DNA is TGCGCCAGCAGCCCCCCACTCAGGGGAACCGGGGAGCTGTTTTTT.

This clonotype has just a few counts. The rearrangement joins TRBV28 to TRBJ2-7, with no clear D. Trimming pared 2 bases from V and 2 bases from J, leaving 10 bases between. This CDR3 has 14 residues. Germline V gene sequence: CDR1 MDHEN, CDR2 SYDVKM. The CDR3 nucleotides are TGTGCCAGCAGTTTAGTCCTAACTGCCTACGAGCAGTACTTC. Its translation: CASSLVLTAYEQYF.

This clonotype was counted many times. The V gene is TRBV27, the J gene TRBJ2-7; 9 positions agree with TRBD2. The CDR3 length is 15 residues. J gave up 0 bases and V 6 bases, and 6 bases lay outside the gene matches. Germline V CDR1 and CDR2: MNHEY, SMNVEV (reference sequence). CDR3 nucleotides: TGTGCCAGCAGCCGCGGGACTAGCCACTCCTACGAGCAGTACTTC. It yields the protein CASSRGTSHSYEQYF.

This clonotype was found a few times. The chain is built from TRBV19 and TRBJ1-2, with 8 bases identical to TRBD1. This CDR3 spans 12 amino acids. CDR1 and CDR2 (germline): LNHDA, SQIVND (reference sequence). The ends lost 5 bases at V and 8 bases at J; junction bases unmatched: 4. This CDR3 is CASSFRGRGYTF. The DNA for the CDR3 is TGTGCCAGTAGTTTCAGGGGGCGCGGCTACACCTTC.

This chain's CDR3 is CASSQEAGRGSNQPQHF. CDR3 nucleotides: TGTGCCAGCAGCCAAGAGGCAGGCAGGGGAAGCAATCAGCCCCAGCATTTT. The V call is TRBV4-2, the J call TRBJ1-5, with TRBD1 as a possible D gene (6 bases). The CDR3 extends over 17 amino acids. V dropped 0 bases and J dropped 1 base, with 13 bases sitting between them. The germline V gene encodes CDR1 LGHNA and CDR2 YNFKEQ.

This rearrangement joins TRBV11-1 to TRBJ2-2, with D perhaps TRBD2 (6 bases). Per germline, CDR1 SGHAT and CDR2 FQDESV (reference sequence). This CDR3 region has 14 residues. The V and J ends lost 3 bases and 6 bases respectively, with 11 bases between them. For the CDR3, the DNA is TGTGCCAGCAGCTTTGGGGAGGTAGCCGGGGAGCTGTTTTTT. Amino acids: CASSFGEVAGELFF.

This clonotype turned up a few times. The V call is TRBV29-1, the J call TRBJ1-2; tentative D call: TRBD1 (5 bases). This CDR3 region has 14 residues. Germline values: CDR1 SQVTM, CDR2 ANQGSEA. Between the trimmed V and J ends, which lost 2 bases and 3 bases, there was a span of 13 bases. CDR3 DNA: TGCAGCGTTGAAATAAGGGGCTTCGACTATGGCTACACCTTC. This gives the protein CSVEIRGFDYGYTF.

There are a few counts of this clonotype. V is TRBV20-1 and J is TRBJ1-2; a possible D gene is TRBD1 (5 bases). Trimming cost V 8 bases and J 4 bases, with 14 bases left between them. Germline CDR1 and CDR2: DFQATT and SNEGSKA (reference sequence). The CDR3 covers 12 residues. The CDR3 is CSFNRGGYGYTF. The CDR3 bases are TGCAGTTTTAATAGGGGAGGCTATGGCTACACCTTC.